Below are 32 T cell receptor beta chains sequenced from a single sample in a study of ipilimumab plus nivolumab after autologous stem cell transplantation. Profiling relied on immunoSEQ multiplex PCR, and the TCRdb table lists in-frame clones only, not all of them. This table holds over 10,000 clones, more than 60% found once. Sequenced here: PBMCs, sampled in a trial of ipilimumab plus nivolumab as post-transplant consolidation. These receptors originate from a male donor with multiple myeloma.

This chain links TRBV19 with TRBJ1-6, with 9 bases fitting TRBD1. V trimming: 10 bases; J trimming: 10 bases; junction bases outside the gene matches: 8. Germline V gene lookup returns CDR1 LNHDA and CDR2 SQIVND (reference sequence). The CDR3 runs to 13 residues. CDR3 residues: CATRTGEESPLHF. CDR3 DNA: TGTGCCACCCGGACAGGGGAAGAATCACCCCTCCACTTT.

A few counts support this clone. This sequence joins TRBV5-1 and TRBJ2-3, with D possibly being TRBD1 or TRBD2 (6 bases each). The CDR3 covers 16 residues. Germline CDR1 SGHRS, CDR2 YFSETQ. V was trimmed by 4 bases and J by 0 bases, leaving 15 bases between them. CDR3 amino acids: CASSPNGGLSTDTQYF. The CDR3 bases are TGCGCCAGCAGCCCGAACGGGGGCCTTAGCACAGATACGCAGTATTTT.

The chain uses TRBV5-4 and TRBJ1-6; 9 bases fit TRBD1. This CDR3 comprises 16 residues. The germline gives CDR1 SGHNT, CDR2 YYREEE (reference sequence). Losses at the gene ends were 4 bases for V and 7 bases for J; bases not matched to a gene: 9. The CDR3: CASSGTGGGRNSPLHF. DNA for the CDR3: TGTGCCAGCAGCGGTACAGGGGGCGGTCGAAATTCACCCCTCCACTTT. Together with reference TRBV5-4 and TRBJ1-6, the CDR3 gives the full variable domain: ETGVTQSPTHLIKTRGQQVTLRCSSQSGHNTVSWYQQALGQGPQFIFQYYREEENGRGNFPPRFSGLQFPNYSSELNVNALELDDSALYLCASSGTGGGRNSPLHFGNGTRLTVT.

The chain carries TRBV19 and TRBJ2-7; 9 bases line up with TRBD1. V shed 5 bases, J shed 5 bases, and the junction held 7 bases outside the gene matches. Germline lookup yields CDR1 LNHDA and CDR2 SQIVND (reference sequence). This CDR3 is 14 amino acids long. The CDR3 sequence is CASSGDRAGNEQYF. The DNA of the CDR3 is TGTGCCAGTAGTGGGGACAGGGCCGGGAACGAGCAGTACTTC. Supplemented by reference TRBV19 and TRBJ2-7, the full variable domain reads DGGITQSPKYLFRKEGQNVTLSCEQNLNHDAMYWYRQDPGQGLRLIYYSQIVNDFQKGDIAEGYSVSREKKESFPLTVTSAQKNPTAFYLCASSGDRAGNEQYFGPGTRLTVT.

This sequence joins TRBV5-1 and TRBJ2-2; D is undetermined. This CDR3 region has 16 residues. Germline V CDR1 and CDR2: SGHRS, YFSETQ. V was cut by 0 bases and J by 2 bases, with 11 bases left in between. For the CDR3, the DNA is TGCGCCAGCAGCTTGGCGGTAGCTCGTAACACCGGGGAGCTGTTTTTT. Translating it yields CASSLAVARNTGELFF.

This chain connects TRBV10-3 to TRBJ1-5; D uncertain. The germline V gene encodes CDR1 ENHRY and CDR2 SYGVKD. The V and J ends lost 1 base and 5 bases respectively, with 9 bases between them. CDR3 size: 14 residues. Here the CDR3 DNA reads TGTGCCATCAGTGAGTGGACGGTCCATCAGCCCCAGCATTTT. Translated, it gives CAISEWTVHQPQHF.

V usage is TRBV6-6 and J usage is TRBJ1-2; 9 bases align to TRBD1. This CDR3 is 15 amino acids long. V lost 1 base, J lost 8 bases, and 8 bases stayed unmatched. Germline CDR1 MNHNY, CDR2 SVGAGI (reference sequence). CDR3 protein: CASSYYGTGKVGYTF. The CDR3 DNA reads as TGTGCCAGCAGTTACTATGGGACAGGGAAAGTCGGCTACACCTTC.

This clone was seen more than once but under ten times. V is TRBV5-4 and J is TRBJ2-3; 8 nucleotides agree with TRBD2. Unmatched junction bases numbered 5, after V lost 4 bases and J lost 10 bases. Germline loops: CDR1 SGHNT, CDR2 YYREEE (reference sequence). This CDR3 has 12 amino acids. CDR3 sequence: CASSPGGPAQYF. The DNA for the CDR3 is TGTGCCAGCAGCCCGGGGGGGCCGGCGCAGTATTTT.

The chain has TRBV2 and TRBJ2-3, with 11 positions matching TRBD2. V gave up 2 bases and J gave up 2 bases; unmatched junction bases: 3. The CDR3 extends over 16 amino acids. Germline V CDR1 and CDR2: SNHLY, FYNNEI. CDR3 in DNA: TGTGCCAGCAGTGAACTAGCGGGGGGTCTCACAGATACGCAGTATTTT. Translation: CASSELAGGLTDTQYF. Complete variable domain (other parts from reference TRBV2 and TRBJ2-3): EPEVTQTPSHQVTQMGQEVILRCVPISNHLYFYWYRQILGQKVEFLVSFYNNEISEKSEIFDDQFSVERPDGSNFTLKIRSTKLEDSAMYFCASSELAGGLTDTQYFGPGTRLTVL.

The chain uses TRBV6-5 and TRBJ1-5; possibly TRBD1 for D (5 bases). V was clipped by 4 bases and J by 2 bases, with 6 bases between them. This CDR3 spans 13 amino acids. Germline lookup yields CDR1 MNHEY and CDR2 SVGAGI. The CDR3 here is CASSWTRNQPQHF. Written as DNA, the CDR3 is TGTGCCAGCAGTTGGACACGCAATCAGCCCCAGCATTTT.

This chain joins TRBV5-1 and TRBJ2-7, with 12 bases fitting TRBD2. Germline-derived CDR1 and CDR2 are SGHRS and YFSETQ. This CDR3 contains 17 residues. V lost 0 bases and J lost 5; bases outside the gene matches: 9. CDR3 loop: CASSLVPSGGGANEQYF. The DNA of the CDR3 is TGCGCCAGCAGCTTGGTTCCTAGCGGGGGGGGAGCCAACGAGCAGTACTTC.

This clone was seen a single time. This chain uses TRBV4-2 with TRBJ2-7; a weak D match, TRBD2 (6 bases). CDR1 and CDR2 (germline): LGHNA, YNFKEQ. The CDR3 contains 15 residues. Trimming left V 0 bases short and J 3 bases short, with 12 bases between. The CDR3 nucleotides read TGTGCCAGCAGCCAAGAGCCCGGGGGAAACTACGAGCAGTACTTC. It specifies CASSQEPGGNYEQYF.

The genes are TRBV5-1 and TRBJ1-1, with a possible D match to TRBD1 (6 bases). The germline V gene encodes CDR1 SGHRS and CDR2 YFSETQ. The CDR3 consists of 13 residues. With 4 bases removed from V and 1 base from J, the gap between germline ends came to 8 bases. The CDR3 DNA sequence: TGCGCCAGCAGCGCAGGGGCGAACACTGAAGCTTTCTTT. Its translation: CASSAGANTEAFF.

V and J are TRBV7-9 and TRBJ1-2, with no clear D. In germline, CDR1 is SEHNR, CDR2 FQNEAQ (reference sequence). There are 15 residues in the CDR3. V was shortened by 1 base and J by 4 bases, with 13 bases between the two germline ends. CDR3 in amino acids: CASSLDTGFFYGYTF. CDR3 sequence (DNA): TGTGCCAGCAGCTTAGATACCGGGTTCTTCTATGGCTACACCTTC.

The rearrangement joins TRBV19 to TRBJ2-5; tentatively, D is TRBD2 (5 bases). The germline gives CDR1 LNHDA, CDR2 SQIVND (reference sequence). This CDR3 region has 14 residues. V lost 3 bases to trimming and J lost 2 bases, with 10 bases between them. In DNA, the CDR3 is TGTGCCAGTAGTATTATGGGAGAACAAGAGACCCAGTACTTC. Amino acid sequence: CASSIMGEQETQYF.

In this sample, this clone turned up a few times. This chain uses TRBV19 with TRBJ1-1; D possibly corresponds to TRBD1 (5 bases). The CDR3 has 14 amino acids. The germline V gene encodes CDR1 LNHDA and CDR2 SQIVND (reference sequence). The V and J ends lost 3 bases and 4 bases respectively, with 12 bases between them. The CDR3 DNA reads TGTGCCAGTAGTATCCCAGGGTCGGGCACTGAAGCTTTCTTT. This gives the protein CASSIPGSGTEAFF.

The CDR3 region is CASSLSGGAEQYF. For the CDR3, the DNA is TGTGCCAGCAGCTTAAGCGGGGGGGCCGAGCAGTACTTC. The rearrangement joins TRBV7-2 to TRBJ2-7, with 10 bases identical to TRBD2. The germline V gene encodes CDR1 SGHTA and CDR2 FQGNSA. The CDR3 is 13 amino acids. V shed 2 bases and J 6 bases; nucleotides not matched to a gene: 1.

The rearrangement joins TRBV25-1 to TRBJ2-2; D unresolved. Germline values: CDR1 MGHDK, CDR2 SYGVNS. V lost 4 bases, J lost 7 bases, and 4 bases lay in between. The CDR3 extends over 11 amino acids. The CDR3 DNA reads TGTGCCAGCAGTGGTCTCGGGGAGCTGTTTTTT. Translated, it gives CASSGLGELFF.

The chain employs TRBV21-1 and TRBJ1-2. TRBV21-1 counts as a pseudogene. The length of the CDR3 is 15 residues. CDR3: CASSKAGPQTYGYTF. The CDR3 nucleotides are TGTGCCAGCAGCAAAGCCGGACCCCAAACCTATGGCTACACCTTC.

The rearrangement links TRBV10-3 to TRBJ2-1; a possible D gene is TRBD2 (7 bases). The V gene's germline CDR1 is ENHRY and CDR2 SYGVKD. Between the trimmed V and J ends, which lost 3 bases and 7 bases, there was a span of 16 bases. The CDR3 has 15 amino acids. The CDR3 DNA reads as TGTGCCATCAGTGACCCCCTTAAGGGGGGGAATGAGCAGTTCTTC. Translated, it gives CAISDPLKGGNEQFF.

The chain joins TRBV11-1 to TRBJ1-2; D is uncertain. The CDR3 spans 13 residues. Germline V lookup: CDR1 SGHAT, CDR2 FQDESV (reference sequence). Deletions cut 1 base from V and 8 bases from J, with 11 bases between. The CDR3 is CASSLEGRTGYTF. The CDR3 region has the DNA TGTGCCAGCAGCTTAGAGGGCAGGACGGGCTACACCTTC.

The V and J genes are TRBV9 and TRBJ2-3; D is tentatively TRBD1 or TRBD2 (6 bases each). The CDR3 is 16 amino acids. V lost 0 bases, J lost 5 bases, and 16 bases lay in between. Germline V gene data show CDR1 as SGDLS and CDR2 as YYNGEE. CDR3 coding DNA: TGTGCCAGCAGCGTAGGGAGGGGGGCCGCCGTAGATACGCAGTATTTT. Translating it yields CASSVGRGAAVDTQYF.

The CDR3 loop reads CASSFGQGGVGELFF. CDR3 sequence (DNA): TGTGCCAGCAGCTTCGGACAGGGGGGAGTCGGGGAGCTGTTTTTT. J is TRBJ2-2 and V is TRBV9; 10 nucleotides line up with TRBD1. Germline CDR1 SGDLS, CDR2 YYNGEE. The length of the CDR3 is 15 residues. J gave up 7 bases and V 4 bases, and 7 bases lay outside the gene matches.

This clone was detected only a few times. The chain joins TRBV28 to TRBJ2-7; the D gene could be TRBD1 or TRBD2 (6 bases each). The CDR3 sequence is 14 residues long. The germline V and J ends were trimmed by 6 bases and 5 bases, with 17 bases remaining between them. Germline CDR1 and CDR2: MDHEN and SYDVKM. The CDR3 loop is CASSIPLGGHEQYF. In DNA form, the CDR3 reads TGTGCCAGCAGCATCCCTCTTGGGGGGCACGAGCAGTACTTC. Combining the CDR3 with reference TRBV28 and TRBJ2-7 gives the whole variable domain DVKVTQSSRYLVKRTGEKVFLECVQDMDHENMFWYRQDPGLGLRLIYFSYDVKMKEKGDIPEGYSVSREKKERFSLILESASTNQTSMYLCASSIPLGGHEQYFGPGTRLTVT.

The DNA for the CDR3 is TGTGCCAGCAGCTTAGTCGGGGGAAAAGATACGCAGTATTTT. It codes for CASSLVGGKDTQYF. This sequence joins TRBV11-3 and TRBJ2-3; D is possibly TRBD2 (6 bases). Between the trimmed V and J ends, which lost 1 base and 5 bases, there was a span of 10 bases. The V gene's germline CDR1 is SGHNT and CDR2 YENEEA. The CDR3 loop spans 14 amino acids.

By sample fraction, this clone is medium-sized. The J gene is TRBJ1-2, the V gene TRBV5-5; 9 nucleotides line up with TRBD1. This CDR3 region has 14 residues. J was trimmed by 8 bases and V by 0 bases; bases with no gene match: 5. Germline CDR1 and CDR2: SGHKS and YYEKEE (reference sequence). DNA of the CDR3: TGTGCCAGCAGCTTGGGACAGGGGGTCGAAGGCTACACCTTC. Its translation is CASSLGQGVEGYTF.

This chain's CDR3 is CASSVDRGHGGYTF. In DNA, the CDR3 is TGTGCCAGCAGCGTGGACAGGGGGCACGGAGGCTACACCTTC. This chain joins TRBV27 and TRBJ1-2; 11 bases are shared with TRBD1. The CDR3 extends over 14 amino acids. Germline V lookup: CDR1 MNHEY, CDR2 SMNVEV (reference sequence). V lost 6 bases and J lost 8; bases outside the gene matches: 8.

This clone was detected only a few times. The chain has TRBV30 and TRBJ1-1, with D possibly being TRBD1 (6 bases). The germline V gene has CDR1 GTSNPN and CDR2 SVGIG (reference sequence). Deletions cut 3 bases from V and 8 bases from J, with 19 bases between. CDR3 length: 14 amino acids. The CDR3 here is CAWRTIGGGAEAFF. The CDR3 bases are TGTGCCTGGAGAACCATAGGGGGGGGAGCAGAAGCTTTCTTT.

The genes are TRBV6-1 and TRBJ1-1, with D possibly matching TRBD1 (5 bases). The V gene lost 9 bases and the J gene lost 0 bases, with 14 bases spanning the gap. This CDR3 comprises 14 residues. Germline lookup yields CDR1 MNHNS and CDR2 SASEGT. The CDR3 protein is CASTIDSMNTEAFF. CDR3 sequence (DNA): TGTGCCAGTACAATAGACAGCATGAACACTGAAGCTTTCTTT.

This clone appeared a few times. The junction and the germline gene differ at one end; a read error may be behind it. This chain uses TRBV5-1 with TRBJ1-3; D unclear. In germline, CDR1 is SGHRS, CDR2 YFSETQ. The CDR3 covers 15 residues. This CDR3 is CASSLTGLVGDTIYF. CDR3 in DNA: TGCGCCAGCAGCTTGACGGGGTTAGTTGGAGACACCATATATTTT.

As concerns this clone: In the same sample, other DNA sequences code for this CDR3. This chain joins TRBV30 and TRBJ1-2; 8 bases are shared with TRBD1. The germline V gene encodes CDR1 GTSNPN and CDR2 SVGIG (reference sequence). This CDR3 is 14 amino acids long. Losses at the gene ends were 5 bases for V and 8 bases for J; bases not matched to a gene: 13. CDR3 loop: CAWPAGQGAGGYTF. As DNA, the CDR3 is TGTGCCTGGCCCGCGGGCCAGGGGGCCGGGGGCTACACCTTC.

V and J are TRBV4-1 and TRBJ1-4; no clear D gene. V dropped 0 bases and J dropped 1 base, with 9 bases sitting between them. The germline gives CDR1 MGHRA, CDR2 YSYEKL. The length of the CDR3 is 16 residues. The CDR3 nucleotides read TGCGCCAGCAGCCAAGAGTCGGGCAGAACTAATGAAAAACTGTTTTTT. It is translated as CASSQESGRTNEKLFF.